Below, 11 T cell receptor beta chains from the same sample are listed, as sequenced in a study of T-cell memory formation after mild COVID-19. TCRdb reprocessed the 5' RACE reads via MiXCR and lists one record per CDR3 protein. The table records 300,000 to 400,000 distinct CDR3 sequences, 25% to 30% of them present only once. Sequenced material: PBMCs or a T cell subset sorted from them (not recorded which). These receptors all stem from an adult woman who had mild COVID-19 (a few samples of this study predate the infection). Cell type and time point are not known.

The V gene is TRBV24-1, the J gene TRBJ2-3; 9 nucleotides match TRBD1. V lost 2 bases, J lost 2 bases, and 7 bases stayed unmatched. The CDR3 is 17 residues long. Per germline, CDR1 KGHDR and CDR2 SFDVKD. CDR3 amino acids: CATSDSGDRAITDTQYF. Written as DNA, the CDR3 is TGTGCCACCAGTGATTCGGGGGACAGGGCTATCACAGATACGCAGTATTTT.

The chain links TRBV4-3 to TRBJ2-2, with TRBD1 matching 7 bases. The CDR3 extends over 17 amino acids. Trimming at V came to 3 bases and at J to 8 bases, leaving 15 bases not matched to a gene. In germline, CDR1 is LGHNA, CDR2 YSLEER. The CDR3 reads CASSHAVRTGLGGELFF. The CDR3 region has the DNA TGCGCCAGCAGCCATGCCGTCCGGACAGGTCTCGGGGGGGAGCTGTTTTTT.

The chain joins TRBV7-6 to TRBJ2-2; D may be TRBD2 (7 bases). Germline loops: CDR1 SGHVS, CDR2 FNYEAQ. The CDR3 has 16 residues. V dropped 3 bases and J dropped 2 bases, with 13 bases sitting between them. CDR3 residues: CASSFIRGGNTGELFF. The CDR3 region has the DNA TGTGCCAGCAGCTTTATCCGCGGGGGCAACACCGGGGAGCTGTTTTTT.

This chain uses TRBV2 with TRBJ2-3, with D tentatively TRBD2 (5 bases). Germline lookup yields CDR1 SNHLY and CDR2 FYNNEI. The CDR3 spans 15 residues. The germline V and J ends were trimmed by 4 bases and 1 base, with 12 bases remaining between them. The CDR3 loop is CASSGGLARTDTQYF. Here the CDR3 DNA reads TGTGCCAGCAGTGGCGGTCTAGCACGCACAGATACGCAGTATTTT.

The CDR3 bases are TGCGCCAGCAGCGGGGCAGGGACAGGAAAAAACATTCAGTACTTC. The encoded protein is CASSGAGTGKNIQYF. The rearrangement uses TRBV5-1 and TRBJ2-4, with 8 bases that match TRBD1. Trimming cost V 4 bases and J 4 bases; bases outside gene matches: 7. CDR1 is SGHRS, CDR2 YFSETQ, per germline. The CDR3 runs 15 residues.

This chain links TRBV5-1 with TRBJ1-2; the D is unclear. The germline V gene has CDR1 SGHRS and CDR2 YFSETQ. V was clipped by 0 bases and J by 6 bases, with 21 bases between them. The CDR3 loop spans 17 amino acids. The CDR3 spells CASSLEKTEHTIDGYTF. CDR3 bases: TGCGCCAGCAGCTTGGAGAAGACCGAACATACCATCGATGGCTACACCTTC.

V and J are TRBV4-3 and TRBJ2-1, with 15 bases identical to TRBD2. The CDR3 is 15 amino acids. Germline lookup yields CDR1 LGHNA and CDR2 YSLEER. The ends lost 3 bases at V and 14 bases at J; junction bases unmatched: 8. The CDR3: CASSQVGLAGGGEFF. CDR3 DNA sequence: TGCGCCAGCAGCCAGGTGGGACTAGCGGGGGGAGGGGAGTTCTTC.

This clonotype was observed a few times. The CDR3 spells CASSEAGVANEKLFF. DNA for the CDR3: TGTGCCAGCAGTGAAGCAGGGGTGGCTAATGAAAAACTGTTTTTT. The chain combines TRBV6-1 with TRBJ1-4; D is perhaps TRBD1 (5 bases). This CDR3 spans 15 amino acids. With 0 bases removed from V and 3 bases from J, the gap between germline ends came to 8 bases. CDR1 and CDR2 (germline): MNHNS, SASEGT.

This clonotype showed up many times. The chain couples TRBV6-5 to TRBJ2-3; TRBD2 matches at 9 bases. From germline, CDR1 is MNHEY and CDR2 SVGAGI. The CDR3 contains 17 residues. V was pared by 2 bases and J by 2 bases, with 8 bases of the junction left unmatched. The CDR3 DNA reads as TGTGCCAGCAGTTACCGCATAGCGGGGGACCCCACAGATACGCAGTATTTT. Encoded protein: CASSYRIAGDPTDTQYF.

The chain carries TRBV28 and TRBJ2-7; 10 bases line up with TRBD1. This CDR3 has 13 residues. V was pared by 5 bases and J by 7 bases, with 5 bases of the junction left unmatched. The germline V gene has CDR1 MDHEN and CDR2 SYDVKM. CDR3 sequence: CASSIRDRGEQYF. The CDR3 nucleotides read TGTGCCAGCAGTATCCGGGACAGGGGTGAGCAGTACTTC.

CDR3 region: CSASPAGGEKLFF. CDR3 DNA sequence: TGCAGTGCTAGTCCCGCGGGGGGTGAAAAACTGTTTTTT. The genes are TRBV20-1 and TRBJ1-4; D may be TRBD1 (5 bases). The CDR3 has 13 amino acids. The germline gives CDR1 DFQATT, CDR2 SNEGSKA (reference sequence). The V end was cut by 3 bases, the J end by 7 bases, with 12 bases between.